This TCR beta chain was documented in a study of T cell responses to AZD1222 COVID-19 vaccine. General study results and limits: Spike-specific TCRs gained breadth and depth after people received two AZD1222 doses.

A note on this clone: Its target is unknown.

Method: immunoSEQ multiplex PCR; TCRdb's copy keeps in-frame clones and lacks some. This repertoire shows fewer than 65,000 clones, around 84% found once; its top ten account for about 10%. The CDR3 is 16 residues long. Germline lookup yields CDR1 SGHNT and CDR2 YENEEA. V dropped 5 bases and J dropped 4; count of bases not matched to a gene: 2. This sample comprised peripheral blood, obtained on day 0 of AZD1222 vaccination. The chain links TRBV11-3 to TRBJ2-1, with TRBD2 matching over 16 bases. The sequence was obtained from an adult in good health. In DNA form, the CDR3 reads TGTGCCAGCAGCCCGGGACTAGCGGGAGGGTACAATGAGCAGTTCTTC. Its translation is CASSPGLAGGYNEQFF.